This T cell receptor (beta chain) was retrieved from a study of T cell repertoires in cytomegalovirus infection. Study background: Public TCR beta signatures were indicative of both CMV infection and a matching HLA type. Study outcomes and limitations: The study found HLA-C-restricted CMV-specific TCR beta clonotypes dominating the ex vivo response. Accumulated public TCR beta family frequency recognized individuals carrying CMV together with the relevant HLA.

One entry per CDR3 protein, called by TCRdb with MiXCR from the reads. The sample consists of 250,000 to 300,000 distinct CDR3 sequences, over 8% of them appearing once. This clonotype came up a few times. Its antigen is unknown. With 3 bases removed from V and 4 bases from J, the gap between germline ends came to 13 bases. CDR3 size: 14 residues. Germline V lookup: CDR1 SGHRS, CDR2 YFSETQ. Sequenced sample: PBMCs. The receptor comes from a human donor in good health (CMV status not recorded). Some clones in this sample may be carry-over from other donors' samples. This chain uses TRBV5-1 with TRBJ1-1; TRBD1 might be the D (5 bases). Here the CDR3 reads CASSWTGALTEAFF. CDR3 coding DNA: TGCGCCAGCAGCTGGACCGGGGCCCTCACTGAAGCTTTCTTT.